The sequence of this TCR beta chain was determined in a study of blood T cell repertoires in COVID-19. Overall study: There were acute and convalescent COVID-19 samples, and they came from the United States, Italy and Spain. PBMCs, B-cell-depleted T cells, or T cells were the source of the cDNA or gDNA that made up the material.

The assay was immunoSEQ multiplex PCR, and TCRdb's table has in-frame clones only and misses some. The sample includes fewer than 90,000 clones, roughly 71% of them seen just once. Trimming took 4 bases from V and 4 from J, leaving 17 bases between them. The length of the CDR3 is 16 residues. From germline, CDR1 is SGHRS and CDR2 YFSETQ. Seattle cases were enrolled at active infection and followed longitudinally. This TCR was sampled from a man in his 60s with COVID-19, enrolled during active disease. This chain uses TRBV5-1 with TRBJ2-2, with D possibly matching TRBD1 (6 bases). The sequencing input was peripheral blood. CDR3 nucleotide sequence: TGCGCCAGCAGCCCACAGGGACCCTCGGGCACCGGGGAGCTGTTTTTT. As protein: CASSPQGPSGTGELFF.